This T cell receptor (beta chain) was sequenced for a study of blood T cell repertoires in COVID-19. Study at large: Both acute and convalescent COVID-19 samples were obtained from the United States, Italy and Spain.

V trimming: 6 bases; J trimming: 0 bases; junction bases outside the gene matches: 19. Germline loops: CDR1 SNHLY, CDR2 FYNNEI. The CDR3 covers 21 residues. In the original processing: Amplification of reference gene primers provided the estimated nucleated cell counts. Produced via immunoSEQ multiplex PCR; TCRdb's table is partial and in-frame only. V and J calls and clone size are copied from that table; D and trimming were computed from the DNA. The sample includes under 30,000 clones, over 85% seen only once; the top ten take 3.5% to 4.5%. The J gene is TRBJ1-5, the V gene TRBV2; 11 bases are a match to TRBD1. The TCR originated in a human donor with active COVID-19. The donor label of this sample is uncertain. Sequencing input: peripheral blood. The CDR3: CASRDRGRFSQSSSSNQPQHF. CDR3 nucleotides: TGTGCCAGCAGGGACAGGGGGCGATTTTCCCAGTCTTCCTCTAGCAATCAGCCCCAGCATTTT.